The T cell receptor (beta chain) described here comes from a study of T cells in localized non-small cell lung cancer. Study-level results: Sequencing was restricted to one tumor region; therefore, heterogeneity remains possible. Adjacent lung was found to contain a median approximately 60 of the top 100 tumor clones. A denser population of T cells in blood accompanied longer overall survival. Peak T cell clonality was found in uninvolved adjacent lung, exceeding tumor.

Assay: immunoSEQ multiplex PCR; the TCRdb copy retains only in-frame clones and omits some. This table holds about 40,000 clones, 81% found once. CDR1 MNHEY and CDR2 SVGAGI come from the germline V gene. There are 16 residues in the CDR3. With 0 bases removed from V and 5 bases from J, the gap between germline ends came to 16 bases. As for this clone: As yet, its antigen is unknown.

This sequence originates from a male donor aged 60 or over with stage II lung adenocarcinoma. The sample consisted of peripheral blood mononuclear cells, taken before any cancer treatment. This sequence joins TRBV6-5 and TRBJ1-1; D gene uncertain. In DNA form, the CDR3 reads TGTGCCAGCAGTTACTCGGGTAATTGGGGAGTGACTGAAGCTTTCTTT. It is translated as CASSYSGNWGVTEAFF.